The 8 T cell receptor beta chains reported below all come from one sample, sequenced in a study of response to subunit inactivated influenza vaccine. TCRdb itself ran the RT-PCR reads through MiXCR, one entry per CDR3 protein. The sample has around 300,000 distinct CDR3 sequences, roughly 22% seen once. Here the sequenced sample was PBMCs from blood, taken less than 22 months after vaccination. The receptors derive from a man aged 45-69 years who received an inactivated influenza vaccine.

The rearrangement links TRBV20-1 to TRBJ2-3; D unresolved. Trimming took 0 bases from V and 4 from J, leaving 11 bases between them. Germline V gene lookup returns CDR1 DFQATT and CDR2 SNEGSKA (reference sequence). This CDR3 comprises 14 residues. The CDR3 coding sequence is TGCAGTGCTAGAGATTATAGGAGATCAGATACGCAGTATTTT. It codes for CSARDYRRSDTQYF.

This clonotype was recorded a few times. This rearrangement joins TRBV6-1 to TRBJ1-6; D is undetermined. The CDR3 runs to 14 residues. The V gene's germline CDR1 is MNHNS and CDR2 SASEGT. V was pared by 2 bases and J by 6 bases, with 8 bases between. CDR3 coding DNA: TGTGCCAGCAGTGAAAGTATTATTAATTCACCCCTCCACTTT. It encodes CASSESIINSPLHF.

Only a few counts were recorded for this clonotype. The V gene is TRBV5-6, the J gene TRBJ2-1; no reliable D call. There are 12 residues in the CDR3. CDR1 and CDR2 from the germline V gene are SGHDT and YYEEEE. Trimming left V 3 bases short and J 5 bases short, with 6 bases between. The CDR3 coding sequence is TGTGCCAGCAGCTGGGGAAACAATGAGCAGTTCTTC. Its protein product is CASSWGNNEQFF.

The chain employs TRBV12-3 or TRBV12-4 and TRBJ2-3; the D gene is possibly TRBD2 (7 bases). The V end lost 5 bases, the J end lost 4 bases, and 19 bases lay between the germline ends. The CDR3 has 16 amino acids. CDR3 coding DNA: TGTGCCAGCAGTGGGAGAGCGGGACACTTTCCAGATACGCAGTATTTT. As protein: CASSGRAGHFPDTQYF.

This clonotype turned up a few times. The CDR3 protein is CASTLWGGRDTQYF. Written as DNA, the CDR3 is TGTGCCAGCACCCTCTGGGGGGGGAGAGATACGCAGTATTTT. This sequence joins TRBV28 and TRBJ2-3, with 7 positions matching TRBD2. CDR3 length: 14 amino acids. CDR1 MDHEN and CDR2 SYDVKM come from the germline V gene. With V trimmed by 7 bases and J by 5 bases, 9 bases remained unmatched.

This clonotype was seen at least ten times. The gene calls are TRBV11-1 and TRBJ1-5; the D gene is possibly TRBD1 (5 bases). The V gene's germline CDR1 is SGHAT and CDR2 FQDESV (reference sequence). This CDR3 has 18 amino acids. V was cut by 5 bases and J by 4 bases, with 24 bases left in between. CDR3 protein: CASSPGTALGSRNQPQHF. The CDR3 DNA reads TGTGCCAGCAGCCCAGGGACCGCGCTCGGGTCTAGGAATCAGCCCCAGCATTTT.

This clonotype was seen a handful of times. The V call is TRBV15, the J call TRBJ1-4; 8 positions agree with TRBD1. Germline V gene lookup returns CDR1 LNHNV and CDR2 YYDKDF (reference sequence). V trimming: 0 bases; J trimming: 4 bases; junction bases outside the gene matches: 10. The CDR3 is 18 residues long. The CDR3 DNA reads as TGTGCCACCAGCAGAGATACGGCAGGGGGCATTAATAATGAAAAACTGTTTTTT. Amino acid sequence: CATSRDTAGGINNEKLFF.

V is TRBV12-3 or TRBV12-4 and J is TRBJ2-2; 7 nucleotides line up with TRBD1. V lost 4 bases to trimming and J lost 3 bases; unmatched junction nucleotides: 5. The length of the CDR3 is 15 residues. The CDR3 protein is CASSWSGTDTGELFF. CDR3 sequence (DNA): TGTGCCAGCAGTTGGTCCGGGACAGACACCGGGGAGCTGTTTTTT.